This TCR beta chain emerged from a study of beta chain features in type 1 diabetes. Isolated RNA was reverse transcribed in full, so expressed TCRB transcripts were sequenced. The data were produced by immunoSEQ multiplex PCR, yet TCRdb's version contains in-frame clones alone and is incomplete. The profile shows roughly 300,000 clones, less than 9.5% of them singletons. CDR1 is MNHEY, CDR2 SMNVEV, per germline (reference sequence). CDR3 length: 14 amino acids. V was pared by 3 bases and J by 3 bases, with 12 bases between. Study-level findings and limits: Reads derived from cDNA could over-represent cells showing high TCR expression. Insertions were fewer and deletions more numerous at VDJ junctions in type 1 diabetes patients. In these data, an HLA type influence on TCRB rearrangement remained unresolved.

As for this clone: No antigen is known for it.

The TCR was taken from a woman aged 18-30 years in good health. Sequenced input: central memory CD4+ T cells from blood. The chain uses TRBV27 and TRBJ2-7, with a tentative D call TRBD2 (5 bases). CDR3 DNA: TGTGCCAGCAGTTTGATCGAGGGATACTACGAGCAGTACTTC. It is translated as CASSLIEGYYEQYF.